This passage covers 26 T cell receptor beta chains from one sample sequenced in a study of graft-versus-host responses after intestinal transplantation. The table came from immunoSEQ multiplex PCR; TCRdb's copy has only in-frame clones and leaves some out. Of roughly 50,000 clones in the sample, 75% to 95% were seen once. Here the sequenced sample was PBMCs, taken 650 to 670 days after intestinal transplant. The receptor source for this set is a human patient who received an intestinal transplant, so some T cells may come from the graft donor.

The gene calls are TRBV6-1 and TRBJ1-6, with 9 bases aligning to TRBD1. V shed 6 bases, J shed 6 bases, and the junction held 0 bases outside the gene matches. The CDR3 sequence is 13 residues long. The germline CDR1 and CDR2 sequences are MNHNS and SASEGT. The CDR3 DNA sequence: TGTGCCAGCAGGGACAGGGGTAATTCACCCCTCCACTTT. It is translated as CASRDRGNSPLHF.

The rearrangement links TRBV30 to TRBJ2-7; no firm D call. The V gene lost 1 base and the J gene lost 11 bases, with 18 bases spanning the gap. The CDR3 has 13 amino acids. Germline V gene data show CDR1 as GTSNPN and CDR2 as SVGIG (reference sequence). The CDR3 is CAWSAQIGRREYF. As DNA, the CDR3 is TGTGCCTGGAGTGCACAGATAGGTCGGAGAGAGTACTTC.

The chain employs TRBV12-5 and TRBJ2-5; no clear D gene. CDR3 size: 14 residues. Germline V gene sequence: CDR1 LGHNT, CDR2 FRNRAP. The V and J ends lost 6 bases and 4 bases respectively, with 15 bases between them. The chain's CDR3 is CASGNGQVGETQYF. The CDR3, as DNA: TGTGCTAGTGGCAATGGTCAAGTGGGAGAGACCCAGTACTTC.

This chain links TRBV5-6 with TRBJ1-1; no clear D. V lost 4 bases and J lost 3, with 16 bases in between. CDR3 length: 15 amino acids. Germline V gene lookup returns CDR1 SGHDT and CDR2 YYEEEE. The CDR3 DNA reads as TGTGCCAGCAGCGGCGGACCTTCTACGGACACTGAAGCTTTCTTT. Protein product: CASSGGPSTDTEAFF.

This sequence joins TRBV7-2 and TRBJ2-1; 11 bases line up with TRBD2. Germline V gene data show CDR1 as SGHTA and CDR2 as FQGNSA. The CDR3 is made up of 16 amino acids. V gave up 7 bases and J gave up 6 bases; unmatched junction bases: 11. CDR3 residues: CASTTVGSGGGNEQFF. CDR3 in DNA: TGTGCCAGCACCACGGTCGGTAGCGGGGGGGGCAATGAGCAGTTCTTC.

Only one count was recorded for this clone. The chain joins TRBV30 to TRBJ1-1; D might be TRBD1 (6 bases). Germline CDR1 is GTSNPN and CDR2 is SVGIG (reference sequence). There are 13 residues in the CDR3. Trimming cost V 2 bases and J 7 bases, with 14 bases left between them. The CDR3 DNA reads as TGTGCCTGGAGTAAAGGGGGGCCCTATGAAGCTTTCTTT. This encodes CAWSKGGPYEAFF.

The chain couples TRBV10-3 to TRBJ2-3, with TRBD2 matching over 14 bases. The CDR3 spans 18 residues. J lost 3 bases, V lost 2 bases, and 7 bases had no gene match. CDR1 is ENHRY and CDR2 is SYGVKD in the germline V gene. CDR3 sequence: CAISETRLAGGQTDTQYF. The CDR3 region has the DNA TGTGCCATCAGTGAGACAAGACTAGCGGGGGGGCAAACAGATACGCAGTATTTT.

The chain carries TRBV9 and TRBJ2-1; 10 bases line up with TRBD2. The germline V gene has CDR1 SGDLS and CDR2 YYNGEE. The J segment lost 5 bases and the V segment lost 5 bases, leaving 4 bases of the junction unmatched. The CDR3 consists of 14 residues. The CDR3 DNA sequence: TGTGCCAGCAGTCCTAGCGGGGGCCACAATGAGCAGTTCTTC. Translated: CASSPSGGHNEQFF.

The V gene is TRBV19, the J gene TRBJ1-6; the D is unclear. The CDR3 runs 17 residues. The V and J ends lost 2 bases and 6 bases respectively, with 17 bases between them. The germline V gene has CDR1 LNHDA and CDR2 SQIVND (reference sequence). The CDR3 DNA reads as TGTGCCAGTAGTATACGTCAGAACACTAACTTTAATTCACCCCTCCACTTT. This encodes CASSIRQNTNFNSPLHF.

This clone was detected only a few times. This sequence joins TRBV5-1 and TRBJ2-2; D gene unclear. CDR1 and CDR2 from the germline V gene are SGHRS and YFSETQ. Trimming pared 0 bases from V and 6 bases from J, leaving 9 bases between. This CDR3 has 14 amino acids. The CDR3 loop is CASSLAWQAGELFF. The CDR3 DNA is TGCGCCAGCAGCTTGGCCTGGCAGGCCGGGGAGCTGTTTTTT. Together with reference TRBV5-1 and TRBJ2-2, the CDR3 gives the full variable domain: KAGVTQTPRYLIKTRGQQVTLSCSPISGHRSVSWYQQTPGQGLQFLFEYFSETQRNKGNFPGRFSGRQFSNSRSEMNVSTLELGDSALYLCASSLAWQAGELFFGEGSRLTVL.

The genes are TRBV6-1 and TRBJ2-3, with 10 nucleotides matching TRBD2. This CDR3 comprises 15 residues. The trim removed 3 bases at V and 1 base at J, leaving 1 base unmatched. CDR1 and CDR2 (germline): MNHNS, SASEGT. The CDR3 loop reads CASSDGTSGTDTQYF. The CDR3 DNA reads TGTGCCAGCAGTGACGGGACTAGCGGCACAGATACGCAGTATTTT.

The chain recombines TRBV10-3 with TRBJ1-1; D gene unclear. Germline V gene data show CDR1 as ENHRY and CDR2 as SYGVKD. This CDR3 is built from 15 residues. V lost 4 bases to trimming and J lost 3 bases, with 15 bases between them. CDR3 in amino acids: CAISGARVFDTEAFF. For the CDR3, the DNA is TGTGCCATCAGTGGAGCGAGGGTTTTCGACACTGAAGCTTTCTTT.

The chain uses TRBV6-4 and TRBJ2-3, with D tentatively TRBD1 or TRBD2 (5 bases each). The germline V and J ends were trimmed by 4 bases and 3 bases, with 11 bases remaining between them. The CDR3 is made up of 14 amino acids. Per the germline V gene, CDR1 is MRHNA and CDR2 is SNTAGT. The CDR3 sequence: CASSARGPTDTQYF. The CDR3 region has the DNA TGTGCCAGCAGTGCGAGGGGTCCTACAGATACGCAGTATTTT.

The CDR3 protein is CASSLDGGQGLGETQYF. The CDR3 DNA reads as TGTGCCAGCAGCCTGGATGGGGGACAGGGGCTCGGAGAGACCCAGTACTTC. The chain uses TRBV5-4 and TRBJ2-5; 10 positions agree with TRBD1. V shed 4 bases and J 4 bases; nucleotides not matched to a gene: 13. The germline CDR1 and CDR2 sequences are SGHNT and YYREEE (reference sequence). The CDR3 is 17 amino acids.

The rearrangement links TRBV4-1 to TRBJ2-7; D gene uncertain. CDR1 and CDR2 from the germline V gene are MGHRA and YSYEKL. With 1 base removed from V and 3 bases from J, the gap between germline ends came to 10 bases. The CDR3 has 14 amino acids. The CDR3, as DNA: TGCGCCAGCAGCCAAGGTGAGGAGCACTACGAGCAGTACTTC. Encoded protein: CASSQGEEHYEQYF.

The rearrangement uses TRBV18 and TRBJ1-1; D call uncertain. V was shortened by 0 bases and J by 4 bases, with 6 bases between the two germline ends. Germline CDR1 and CDR2: KGHSH and LQKENI. The CDR3 length is 13 residues. The CDR3: CASSPPTGTEAFF. As DNA, the CDR3 is TGTGCCAGCTCACCACCAACTGGCACTGAAGCTTTCTTT.

V usage is TRBV2 and J usage is TRBJ2-3, with D tentatively TRBD2 (6 bases). The CDR3 consists of 13 residues. The V end lost 2 bases, the J end lost 10 bases, and 13 bases lay between the germline ends. The germline V gene has CDR1 SNHLY and CDR2 FYNNEI. The CDR3 loop reads CASSERERAAQYF. CDR3 bases: TGTGCCAGCAGTGAACGGGAGCGGGCGGCGCAGTATTTT. The full variable domain, with the rest looked up from reference TRBV2 and TRBJ2-3, is EPEVTQTPSHQVTQMGQEVILRCVPISNHLYFYWYRQILGQKVEFLVSFYNNEISEKSEIFDDQFSVERPDGSNFTLKIRSTKLEDSAMYFCASSERERAAQYFGPGTRLTVL.

The V and J genes are TRBV5-5 and TRBJ1-5; 8 bases fit TRBD1. The CDR3 extends over 19 amino acids. V was clipped by 4 bases and J by 0 bases; unmatched bases: 15. CDR1 is SGHKS, CDR2 YYEKEE, per germline (reference sequence). Here the CDR3 DNA reads TGTGCCAGCAGCCTTGGACCGGGACAGGCGCTATATAGCAATCAGCCCCAGCATTTT. Its protein is CASSLGPGQALYSNQPQHF. Filled out from reference TRBV5-5 and TRBJ1-5, the complete variable domain reads DAGVTQSPTHLIKTRGQQVTLRCSPISGHKSVSWYQQVLGQGPQFIFQYYEKEERGRGNFPDRFSARQFPNYSSELNVNALLLGDSALYLCASSLGPGQALYSNQPQHFGDGTRLSIL.

The rearrangement links TRBV27 to TRBJ1-5; 12 positions match TRBD1. J was trimmed by 6 bases and V by 6 bases; bases with no gene match: 9. Germline V gives CDR1 MNHEY, CDR2 SMNVEV (reference sequence). This CDR3 is 16 amino acids long. CDR3 DNA sequence: TGTGCCAGCAGGTTGTCCGGGACAGGGGGCAGTCAGCCCCAGCATTTT. This encodes CASRLSGTGGSQPQHF.

This chain uses TRBV4-1 with TRBJ2-7; TRBD2 matches at 7 bases. CDR3 length: 16 residues. Germline V gene sequence: CDR1 MGHRA, CDR2 YSYEKL. The trim removed 3 bases at V and 4 bases at J, leaving 12 bases unmatched. The CDR3 coding sequence is TGCGCCAGCAGCCAGAACATGGCGGGGGAGCGATACGAGCAGTACTTC. This translates into CASSQNMAGERYEQYF.

J is TRBJ2-5 and V is TRBV7-9; tentative D call: TRBD2 (5 bases). Germline V CDR1 and CDR2: SEHNR, FQNEAQ (reference sequence). The CDR3 loop spans 16 amino acids. Trimming removed 1 base from V and 5 bases from J, with 17 bases in between. Here the CDR3 reads CASSLDRGTMVETQYF. CDR3 DNA sequence: TGTGCCAGCAGCTTAGATCGGGGAACAATGGTGGAGACCCAGTACTTC.

The genes are TRBV18 and TRBJ1-4, with 12 nucleotides matching TRBD1. Trimming at V came to 0 bases and at J to 6 bases, leaving 5 bases not matched to a gene. This CDR3 has 17 residues. Per the germline V gene, CDR1 is KGHSH and CDR2 is LQKENI. Here the CDR3 DNA reads TGTGCCAGCTCACCACCGGGACAGGGGGCGTCCGATGAAAAACTGTTTTTT. Translation gives CASSPPGQGASDEKLFF.

V usage is TRBV11-2 and J usage is TRBJ1-2; 9 bases are a match to TRBD1. The CDR3 is made up of 14 amino acids. CDR1 is SGHAT, CDR2 FQNNGV, per germline. V was clipped by 5 bases and J by 3 bases; unmatched bases: 4. The CDR3 spells CASSMGQGDYGYTF. Here the CDR3 DNA reads TGTGCCAGCAGCATGGGACAGGGTGACTATGGCTACACCTTC.

This chain links TRBV5-5 with TRBJ1-2; D uncertain. V was trimmed by 1 base and J by 1 base, leaving 8 bases between them. Looked up from germline, CDR1 is SGHKS and CDR2 is YYEKEE (reference sequence). The CDR3 sequence is 14 residues long. In nucleotides, the CDR3 is TGTGCCAGCAGCTTGTTCGTCGTTAACTATGGCTACACCTTC. This translates into CASSLFVVNYGYTF.

The genes are TRBV5-6 and TRBJ2-7, with D uncertain. The germline gives CDR1 SGHDT, CDR2 YYEEEE. The V and J ends lost 0 bases and 8 bases respectively, with 12 bases between them. This CDR3 has 13 residues. CDR3 DNA: TGTGCCAGCAGCTTGGATCGGAGTTTCCAGCAGTACTTC. The encoded protein is CASSLDRSFQQYF.

The gene calls are TRBV4-2 and TRBJ1-2; D not certain. There are 14 residues in the CDR3. V was shortened by 0 bases and J by 7 bases, with 12 bases between the two germline ends. The germline CDR1 and CDR2 sequences are LGHNA and YNFKEQ. The CDR3 DNA follows: TGTGCCAGCAGCCAAGATTCCTTGAGCATTGGCTACACCTTC. Translating it yields CASSQDSLSIGYTF.